The clone carrying this T cell receptor (beta chain) was recorded only once. The sample is drawn from a study of blood T cell repertoires in COVID-19. Study summary: Specimens from acute and convalescent COVID-19 originated in the United States, Italy and Spain. The analysed material was cDNA or gDNA that came from T cells, B-cell-depleted T cells, or PBMCs.

J lost 3 bases, V lost 1 base, and 3 bases had no gene match. This CDR3 has 16 residues. Germline V gene data show CDR1 as SGHTS and CDR2 as YDEGEE. The authors' processing: By means of reference gene primer amplification, nucleated cell counts were estimated. Sequenced by immunoSEQ multiplex PCR; TCRdb stores in-frame clones only, minus some. V, J and clone size were drawn from that table, and D and trimming were deduced from the DNA. The sample yields tens of thousands of clones, 70% to 90% seen once. This clonotype originated in a human donor in a cohort sampled during active COVID-19. The sequenced material came from peripheral blood. This rearrangement joins TRBV5-8 to TRBJ2-5; 13 bases agree with TRBD2. The CDR3 coding sequence is TGTGCCAGCAGCTTGCCTGGACTAGCGGGGGAAGAGACCCAGTACTTC. This gives the protein CASSLPGLAGEETQYF. Drawing the rest from reference TRBV5-8 and TRBJ2-5, the complete variable domain is EAGVTQSPTHLIKTRGQQATLRCSPISGHTSVYWYQQALGLGLQFLLWYDEGEERNRGNFPPRFSGRQFPNYSSELNVNALELEDSALYLCASSLPGLAGEETQYFGPGTRLLVL.